This T cell receptor beta chain was obtained from a study of blood T cells in healthy people across ages. This clonotype has a handful of counts. Unmatched junction bases numbered 8, after V lost 8 bases and J lost 4 bases. The CDR3 has 14 amino acids. Germline V gives CDR1 SNHLY, CDR2 FYNNEI. Together with a sample-barcoded 5' primer, a J-beta primer mix was included in a second PCR lasting about 7 to 11 cycles. TCRdb passed the 5' RACE reads through MiXCR, listing each CDR3 protein once. The sample holds roughly 560,000 distinct CDR3 sequences; more than 20% are singletons and the top ten take roughly 9.4%. These data are also associated with another study on T cells of mothers and their children.

The chain employs TRBV2 and TRBJ1-2, with 9 bases lining up with TRBD1. Sequences were obtained from blood. The clonotype originates from a boy aged 5-17 years in good health. CDR3 loop: CASGPGQGAYGYTF. CDR3 bases: TGTGCCAGCGGCCCGGGACAGGGCGCCTATGGCTACACCTTC.